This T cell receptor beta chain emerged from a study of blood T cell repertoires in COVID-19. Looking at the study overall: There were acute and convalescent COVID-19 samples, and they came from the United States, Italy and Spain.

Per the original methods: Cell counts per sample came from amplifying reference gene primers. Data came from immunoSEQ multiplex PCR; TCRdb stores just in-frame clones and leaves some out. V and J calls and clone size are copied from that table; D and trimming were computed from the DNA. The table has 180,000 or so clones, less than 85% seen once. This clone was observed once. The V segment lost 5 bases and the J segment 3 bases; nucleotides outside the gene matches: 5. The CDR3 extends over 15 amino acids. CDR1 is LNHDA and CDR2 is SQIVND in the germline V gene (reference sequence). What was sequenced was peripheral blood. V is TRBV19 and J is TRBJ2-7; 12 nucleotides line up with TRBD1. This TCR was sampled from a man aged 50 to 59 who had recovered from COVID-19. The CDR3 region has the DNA TGTGCCAGTAGTGCGGGACAGGGGGCTTACTACGAGCAGTACTTC. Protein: CASSAGQGAYYEQYF.